This T cell receptor beta chain was observed in a study of T cells after yellow fever vaccination. This CDR3 is 12 amino acids long. Germline CDR1 and CDR2: SGHAT and FQNNGV. V dropped 1 base and J dropped 4 bases, with 4 bases sitting between them. Study-wide points: CD4 and CD8 compartments shared a small share of clonotypes, likely from convergent recombination.

TCR cDNA was made by 5'RACE template switching, adding a universal primer site and UMIs. TCRdb reprocessed the 5' RACE reads with MiXCR, giving one entry per CDR3 protein. The sample has around 350,000 distinct CDR3 sequences; about 6% are singletons. This clonotype was observed at least ten times. Its target is unknown. The sequencing used PBMCs, collected 5 days after the yellow fever booster vaccination. The sequence came from a man between 25 and 39 years old who received the YFV17D yellow fever vaccine. This chain uses TRBV11-2 with TRBJ2-5; D uncertain. Here the CDR3 reads CASSLVVETQYF. CDR3 DNA sequence: TGTGCCAGCAGCTTAGTGGTAGAGACCCAGTACTTC.